One and the same sample provided the 21 T cell receptor beta chains below, sequenced in a study of T cell changes during pregnancy in multiple sclerosis. The assay was immunoSEQ multiplex PCR, and TCRdb's table has in-frame clones only and misses some. The sample has around 120,000 clones, 90% to 95% seen once. The sample was peripheral blood, taken after pregnancy. These receptors originate from a female donor with multiple sclerosis, enrolled in a pregnancy study.

This clone occurred once. The J gene is TRBJ2-7, the V gene TRBV5-1; D unclear. This CDR3 region has 12 residues. Germline V gene lookup returns CDR1 SGHRS and CDR2 YFSETQ. Trimming shortened V by 0 bases and J by 3 bases, and 4 bases separated the two germline ends. In DNA form, the CDR3 reads TGCGCCAGCAGCTTGGACAACTACGAGCAGTACTTC. This encodes CASSLDNYEQYF.

The chain carries TRBV11-2 and TRBJ1-1; 10 bases match TRBD1. Germline lookup yields CDR1 SGHAT and CDR2 FQNNGV. The CDR3 consists of 17 residues. The V gene end was trimmed by 4 bases and the J gene end by 3 bases; junction bases not matched to a gene: 11. The CDR3, as DNA: TGTGCCAGCAGCTCTAGGGGACAGGGGAAGTTGGACACTGAAGCTTTCTTT. Protein product: CASSSRGQGKLDTEAFF.

The chain uses TRBV21-1 and TRBJ1-3. TRBV21-1 is assigned pseudogene status. The CDR3 length is 17 residues. The CDR3 DNA reads as TGTGCCAGCAGCAAAAGGGAGGGTGGAGTAGCTGGAAACACCATATATTTT. It encodes CASSKREGGVAGNTIYF.

V gene TRBV9 combines with J gene TRBJ2-5, with TRBD1 matching 8 bases. The CDR3 is 13 amino acids. Germline lookup yields CDR1 SGDLS and CDR2 YYNGEE. With 7 bases clipped from V and 7 bases from J, the junction kept 9 bases outside the gene matches. The CDR3 is CASGGTGEGTQYF. The CDR3 DNA reads TGTGCCAGCGGGGGGACAGGAGAGGGGACCCAGTACTTC. The variable domain in full, completed from reference TRBV9 and TRBJ2-5, reads DSGVTQTPKHLITATGQRVTLRCSPRSGDLSVYWYQQSLDQGLQFLIQYYNGEERAKGNILERFSAQQFPDLHSELNLSSLELGDSALYFCASGGTGEGTQYFGPGTRLLVL.

This clone appeared a few times. The V gene is TRBV18, the J gene TRBJ1-2; D is unresolved. Germline V gene sequence: CDR1 KGHSH, CDR2 LQKENI. The CDR3 covers 12 residues. Between the trimmed V and J ends, which lost 5 bases and 5 bases, there was a span of 9 bases. The CDR3 DNA sequence: TGTGCCAGCTCAACTTCGGGTTATGGCTACACCTTC. This encodes CASSTSGYGYTF.

The CDR3 nucleotides are TGTGCCAGCAGCCCACCCGGGACGGACAGTCATGGCTACACCTTC. It yields the protein CASSPPGTDSHGYTF. V is TRBV7-9 and J is TRBJ1-2, with D perhaps matching TRBD1 (6 bases). Germline V gives CDR1 SEHNR, CDR2 FQNEAQ (reference sequence). The CDR3 spans 15 residues. The ends were cut back, 5 bases at V and 6 bases at J, with 19 bases in the middle. The full variable domain, in which reference TRBV7-9 and TRBJ1-2 provide the parts outside the CDR3, is DTGVSQNPRHKITKRGQNVTFRCDPISEHNRLYWYRQTLGQGPEFLTYFQNEAQLEKSRLLSDRFSAERPKGSFSTLEIQRTEQGDSAMYLCASSPPGTDSHGYTFGSGTRLTVV.

This chain uses TRBV6-5 with TRBJ2-7, with a possible D match to TRBD2 (6 bases). V dropped 6 bases and J dropped 7 bases, with 16 bases sitting between them. CDR3 size: 13 residues. Germline V lookup: CDR1 MNHEY, CDR2 SVGAGI. The CDR3 nucleotides read TGTGCCAGCAGCTACGGGCAGGCGGGGGAGCAGTACTTC. The encoded protein is CASSYGQAGEQYF.

The V gene is TRBV27, the J gene TRBJ2-7; the D gene is possibly TRBD1 (6 bases). Germline lookup yields CDR1 MNHEY and CDR2 SMNVEV (reference sequence). The germline V and J ends were trimmed by 6 bases and 2 bases, with 17 bases remaining between them. This CDR3 spans 15 amino acids. In DNA form, the CDR3 reads TGTGCCAGCAGCTCCGGGACATCCAGCCCCTACGAGCAGTACTTC. Amino acid sequence: CASSSGTSSPYEQYF.

This clone came up once. The rearrangement links TRBV29-1 to TRBJ1-4; the D gene is possibly TRBD1 (6 bases). V gave up 7 bases and J gave up 2 bases, with 11 bases separating them. The germline V gene has CDR1 SQVTM and CDR2 ANQGSEA. This CDR3 has 13 amino acids. The CDR3 DNA reads as TGCAGCGCCCCAGGGGATACTAATGAAAAACTGTTTTTT. Its translation: CSAPGDTNEKLFF.

V is TRBV6-5 and J is TRBJ1-2; D remains ambiguous. This CDR3 is built from 14 residues. V shed 2 bases and J shed 4 bases, with 11 bases lying between them. CDR1 is MNHEY, CDR2 SVGAGI, per germline. Here the CDR3 reads CASSYEGFGYGYTF. The CDR3 nucleotides read TGTGCCAGCAGTTACGAGGGTTTTGGCTATGGCTACACCTTC.

About this clone itself: The conserved phenylalanine or tryptophan normally closing the CDR3 is absent here, so this likely arose from a read error. No DNA is shown, since the ends of the CDR3 on it are uncertain; the CDR3 is the one TCRdb lists. CDR3 protein: CASSLTFGAAGL. The chain is built from TRBV7-3 and TRBJ2-7; TRBD1 is the table's D call, not checked against the DNA. Per the germline V gene, CDR1 is SGHTA and CDR2 is FQGTGA. The CDR3 length equals 12 residues, ends included.

V is TRBV4-2 and J is TRBJ1-5, with TRBD1 identical over 7 bases. CDR3 length equals 15 residues. Per germline, CDR1 LGHNA and CDR2 YNFKEQ. Losses at the gene ends were 0 bases for V and 6 bases for J; bases not matched to a gene: 5. CDR3 nucleotide sequence: TGTGCCAGCAGCCAAGAATCAGGGGGTAGTCAGCCCCAGCATTTT. Its protein product is CASSQESGGSQPQHF.

V usage is TRBV2 and J usage is TRBJ1-1; 7 bases align to TRBD1. Germline V lookup: CDR1 SNHLY, CDR2 FYNNEI. CDR3 length: 13 residues. Trimming took 5 bases from V and 1 from J; bases not matched to a gene: 1. CDR3 amino acids: CASSRTGNTEAFF. CDR3 coding DNA: TGTGCCAGCAGTCGGACAGGGAACACTGAAGCTTTCTTT. Combining the CDR3 with reference TRBV2 and TRBJ1-1 gives the whole variable domain EPEVTQTPSHQVTQMGQEVILRCVPISNHLYFYWYRQILGQKVEFLVSFYNNEISEKSEIFDDQFSVERPDGSNFTLKIRSTKLEDSAMYFCASSRTGNTEAFFGQGTRLTVV.

V usage is TRBV29-1 and J usage is TRBJ2-1; 7 nucleotides agree with TRBD1. V lost 7 bases and J lost 2; bases outside the gene matches: 5. Germline loops: CDR1 SQVTM, CDR2 ANQGSEA. This CDR3 region has 13 residues. The CDR3 DNA sequence: TGCAGCGCCTCGGGACAGCCCTACAATGAGCAGTTCTTC. It specifies CSASGQPYNEQFF.

The chain couples TRBV18 to TRBJ1-2; 7 nucleotides line up with TRBD1. In germline, CDR1 is KGHSH, CDR2 LQKENI. The CDR3 length is 15 residues. With V trimmed by 1 base and J by 6 bases, 8 bases remained unmatched. This CDR3 reads CASSPRRGVANGYTF. The CDR3 DNA is TGTGCCAGCTCACCACGCAGGGGGGTCGCGAATGGCTACACCTTC.

The chain combines TRBV6-5 with TRBJ1-2, with D possibly being TRBD1 (5 bases). CDR3 size: 15 residues. The germline CDR1 and CDR2 sequences are MNHEY and SVGAGI. Trimming cost V 6 bases and J 2 bases, with 16 bases left between them. As DNA, the CDR3 is TGTGCCAGCAGCTCCAACGGGGGACCAAACTATGGCTACACCTTC. Protein product: CASSSNGGPNYGYTF.

This sequence joins TRBV6-1 and TRBJ1-6, with D possibly TRBD1 on 5 matching bases. The CDR3 spans 13 residues. Germline V gene lookup returns CDR1 MNHNS and CDR2 SASEGT. Between the trimmed V and J ends, which lost 4 bases and 7 bases, there was a span of 8 bases. The CDR3 is CASSGQTNSPLHF. The CDR3 region has the DNA TGTGCCAGCAGTGGACAGACGAATTCACCCCTCCACTTT.

The chain links TRBV5-6 to TRBJ1-1; TRBD1 aligns across 7 bases. The CDR3 loop spans 15 amino acids. V was clipped by 0 bases and J by 1 base; unmatched bases: 3. Germline V gives CDR1 SGHDT, CDR2 YYEEEE. CDR3 amino acids: CASSLGDSRNTEAFF. CDR3 sequence (DNA): TGTGCCAGCAGCTTGGGGGACAGCCGGAACACTGAAGCTTTCTTT.

This clone was observed once. The V and J genes are TRBV6-1 and TRBJ2-5, with D tentatively TRBD1 (5 bases). The V end lost 5 bases, the J end lost 5 bases, and 12 bases lay between the germline ends. The CDR3 length is 13 residues. Germline V gene sequence: CDR1 MNHNS, CDR2 SASEGT. CDR3 residues: CASSLGAGETQYF. DNA for the CDR3: TGTGCCAGCAGTTTAGGGGCTGGGGAGACCCAGTACTTC.

The V and J genes are TRBV7-2 and TRBJ2-5; TRBD1 matches at 8 bases. Trimming cost V 6 bases and J 3 bases; bases outside gene matches: 9. The CDR3 spans 15 residues. CDR1 is SGHTA, CDR2 FQGNSA, per germline. The CDR3 nucleotides are TGTGCCAGCAGTCCCCTCCGGGACAGGAAAGAGACCCAGTACTTC. Translation gives CASSPLRDRKETQYF.

V is TRBV15 and J is TRBJ1-1, with unresolved D. This CDR3 has 13 amino acids. CDR1 and CDR2 (germline): LNHNV, YYDKDF (reference sequence). V shed 3 bases and J shed 4 bases, with 9 bases lying between them. The CDR3 DNA is TGTGCCACCAGCAGTGACCGGGGCACTGAAGCTTTCTTT. It codes for CATSSDRGTEAFF.